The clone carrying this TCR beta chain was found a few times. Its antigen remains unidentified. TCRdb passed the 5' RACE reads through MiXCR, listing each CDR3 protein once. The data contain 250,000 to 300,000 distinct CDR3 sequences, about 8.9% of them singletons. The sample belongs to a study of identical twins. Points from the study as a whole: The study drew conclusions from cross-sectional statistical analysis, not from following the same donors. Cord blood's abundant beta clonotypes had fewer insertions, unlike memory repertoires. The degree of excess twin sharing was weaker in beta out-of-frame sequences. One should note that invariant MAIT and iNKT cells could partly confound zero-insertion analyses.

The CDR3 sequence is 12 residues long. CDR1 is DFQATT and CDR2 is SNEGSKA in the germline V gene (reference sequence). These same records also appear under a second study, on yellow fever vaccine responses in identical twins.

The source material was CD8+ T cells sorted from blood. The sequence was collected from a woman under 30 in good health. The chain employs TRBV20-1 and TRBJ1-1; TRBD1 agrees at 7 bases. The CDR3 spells CSLPTGDTEAFF. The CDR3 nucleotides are TGCAGCTTACCAACAGGGGACACTGAAGCTTTCTTT.